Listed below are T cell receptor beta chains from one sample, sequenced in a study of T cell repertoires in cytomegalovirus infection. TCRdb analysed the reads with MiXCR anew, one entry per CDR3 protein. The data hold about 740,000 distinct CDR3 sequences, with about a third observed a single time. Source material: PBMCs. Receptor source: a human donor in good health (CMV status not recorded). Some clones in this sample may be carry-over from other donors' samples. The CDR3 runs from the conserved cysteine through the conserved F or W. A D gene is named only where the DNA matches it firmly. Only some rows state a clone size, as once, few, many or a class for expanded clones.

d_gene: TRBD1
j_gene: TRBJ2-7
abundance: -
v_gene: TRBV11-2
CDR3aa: CASSFRGYRYEQYF
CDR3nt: TGTGCCAGCAGCTTCAGGGGGTATAGGTACGAGCAGTACTTC

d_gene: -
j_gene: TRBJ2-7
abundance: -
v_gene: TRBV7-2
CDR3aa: CASSLGAPRYEQYF
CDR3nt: TGTGCCAGCAGCTTAGGAGCTCCCCGCTACGAGCAGTACTTC

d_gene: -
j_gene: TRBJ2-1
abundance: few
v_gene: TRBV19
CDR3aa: CASSITENWSYNEQFF
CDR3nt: TGTGCCAGTAGTATAACGGAGAACTGGTCCTACAATGAGCAGTTCTTC

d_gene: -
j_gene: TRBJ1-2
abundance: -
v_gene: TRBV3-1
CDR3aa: CASSQAGTSTGYTF
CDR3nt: TGTGCCAGCAGCCAAGCTGGGACATCTACTGGCTACACCTTC

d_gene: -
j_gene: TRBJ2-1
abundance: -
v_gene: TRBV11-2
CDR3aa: CASSLIGSGQFNEQFF
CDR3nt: TGTGCCAGCAGCTTAATTGGGAGCGGGCAGTTCAATGAGCAGTTCTTC

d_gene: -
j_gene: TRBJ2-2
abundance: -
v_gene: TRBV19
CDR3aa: CASNPGAGELFF
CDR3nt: TGTGCCAGTAACCCGGGGGCCGGGGAGCTGTTTTTT

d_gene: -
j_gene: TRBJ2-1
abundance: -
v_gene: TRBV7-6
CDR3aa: CASSLAERSGWDEQFF
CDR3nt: TGTGCCAGCAGCTTAGCCGAGCGGTCGGGGTGGGATGAGCAGTTCTTC

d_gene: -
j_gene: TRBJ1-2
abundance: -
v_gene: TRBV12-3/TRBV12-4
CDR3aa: CASSLVAGIYGYTF
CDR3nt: TGTGCCAGCAGTTTAGTAGCAGGGATATATGGCTACACCTTC

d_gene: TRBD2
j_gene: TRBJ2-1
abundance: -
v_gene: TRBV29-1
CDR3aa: CSVGRHLSYNEQFF
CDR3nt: TGCAGCGTCGGGAGGCACCTCTCCTACAATGAGCAGTTCTTC

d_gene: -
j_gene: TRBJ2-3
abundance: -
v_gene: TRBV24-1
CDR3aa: CATSDPHSTDTQYF
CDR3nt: TGTGCCACCAGTGATCCCCACAGCACAGATACGCAGTATTTT

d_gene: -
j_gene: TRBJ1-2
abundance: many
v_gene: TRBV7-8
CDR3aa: CASSWGVTDGYTF
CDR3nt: TGTGCCAGCAGCTGGGGGGTGACAGATGGCTACACCTTC

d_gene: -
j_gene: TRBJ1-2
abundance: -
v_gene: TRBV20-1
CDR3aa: CSARALQGGYTF
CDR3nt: TGCAGTGCTAGGGCATTACAGGGAGGCTACACCTTC

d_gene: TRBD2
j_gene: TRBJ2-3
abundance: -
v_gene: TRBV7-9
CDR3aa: CASSLTGGGPGHDTQYF
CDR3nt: TGTGCCAGCAGCTTAACGGGCGGGGGGCCTGGTCACGATACGCAGTATTTT

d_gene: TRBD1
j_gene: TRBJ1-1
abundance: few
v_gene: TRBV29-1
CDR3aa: CSVARGHNTEAFF
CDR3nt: TGCAGCGTCGCCAGGGGGCATAACACTGAAGCTTTCTTT

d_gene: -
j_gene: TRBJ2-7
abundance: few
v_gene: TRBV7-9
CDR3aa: CASSSRDLSYEQYF
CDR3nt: TGTGCCAGCAGCTCCCGGGACTTATCCTACGAGCAGTACTTC

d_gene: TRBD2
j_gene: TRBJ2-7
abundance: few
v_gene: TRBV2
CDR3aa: CASSVGGLAGLSSYEQYF
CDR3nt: TGTGCCAGCAGTGTGGGGGGACTAGCGGGCTTAAGCTCCTACGAGCAGTACTTC

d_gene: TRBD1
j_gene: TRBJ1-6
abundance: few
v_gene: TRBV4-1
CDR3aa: CASSQAGQGNSPLHF
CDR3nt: TGCGCCAGCAGCCAGGCGGGACAGGGAAATTCACCCCTCCACTTT

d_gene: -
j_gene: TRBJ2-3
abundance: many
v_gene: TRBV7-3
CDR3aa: CASSPDWASTDTQYF
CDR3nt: TGTGCCAGCAGCCCCGATTGGGCAAGCACAGATACGCAGTATTTT

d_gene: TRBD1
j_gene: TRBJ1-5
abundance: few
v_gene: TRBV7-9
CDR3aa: CASSSGTGLNQPQHF
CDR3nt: TGTGCCAGCAGCTCCGGGACAGGACTCAATCAGCCCCAGCATTTT